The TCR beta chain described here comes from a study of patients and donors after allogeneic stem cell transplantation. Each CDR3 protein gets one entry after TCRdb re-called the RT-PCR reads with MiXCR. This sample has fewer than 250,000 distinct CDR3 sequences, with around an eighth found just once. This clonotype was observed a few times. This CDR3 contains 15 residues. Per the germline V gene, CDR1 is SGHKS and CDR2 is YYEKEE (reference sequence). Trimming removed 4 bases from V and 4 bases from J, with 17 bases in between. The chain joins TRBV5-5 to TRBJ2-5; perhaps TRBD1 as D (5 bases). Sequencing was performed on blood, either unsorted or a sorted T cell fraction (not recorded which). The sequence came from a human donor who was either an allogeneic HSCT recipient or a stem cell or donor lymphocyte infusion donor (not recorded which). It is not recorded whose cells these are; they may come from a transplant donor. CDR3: CASSLFRTTGETQYF. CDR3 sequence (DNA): TGTGCCAGCAGCCTCTTTAGGACAACCGGAGAGACCCAGTACTTC.